This TCR beta chain came from a study of OX40 agonist ivuxolimab in advanced cancers. Only in-frame clones appear in the TCRdb table, and some are missing; sequencing was by immunoSEQ multiplex PCR. The sample has 100,000 to 150,000 clones; just under 95% are singletons. Study results and caveats: Low normalized T-cell clonal expansion was also seen in some nonresponders.

Trimming stripped 0 bases from V and 5 bases from J, with 4 bases between. The CDR3 runs 11 residues. Germline V gene lookup returns CDR1 GTSNPN and CDR2 SVGIG (reference sequence). This clone was found once. The antigen remains unidentified. The chain has TRBV30 and TRBJ2-5; D is ambiguous. The sample here was CD4+ or CD8+ T cells sorted from blood, taken in a trial of the OX40 agonist ivuxolimab. The receptor's source is an adult with an advanced solid tumor such as melanoma, head and neck, liver or kidney cancer. CDR3 residues: CAWSVSETQYF. CDR3 DNA sequence: TGTGCCTGGAGTGTCTCCGAGACCCAGTACTTC.